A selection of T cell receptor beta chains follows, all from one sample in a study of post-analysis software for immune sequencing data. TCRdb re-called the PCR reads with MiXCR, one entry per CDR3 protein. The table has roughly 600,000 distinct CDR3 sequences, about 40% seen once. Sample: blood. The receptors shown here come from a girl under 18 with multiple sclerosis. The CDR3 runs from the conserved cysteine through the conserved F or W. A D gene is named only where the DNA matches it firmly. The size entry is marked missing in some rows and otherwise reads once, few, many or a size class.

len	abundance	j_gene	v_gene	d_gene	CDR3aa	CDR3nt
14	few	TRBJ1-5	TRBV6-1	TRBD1	CASRDRGRNQPQHF	TGTGCCAGCAGAGACAGGGGAAGAAATCAGCCCCAGCATTTT
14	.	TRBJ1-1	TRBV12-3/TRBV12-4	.	CASSPGWGYTEAFF	TGTGCCAGCAGTCCAGGGTGGGGGTACACTGAAGCTTTCTTT
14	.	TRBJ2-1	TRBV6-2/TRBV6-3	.	CASSPDDLYNEQFF	TGTGCCAGCAGCCCCGACGACCTCTACAATGAGCAGTTCTTC
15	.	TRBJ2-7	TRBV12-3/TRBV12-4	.	CASSLYGMGPYEQYF	TGTGCCAGCAGTTTATATGGGATGGGACCGTACGAGCAGTACTTC
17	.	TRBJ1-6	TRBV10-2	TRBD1	CAIAPGTASSYNSPLHF	TGCGCCATCGCACCCGGGACAGCGAGCTCCTATAATTCACCCCTCCACTTT
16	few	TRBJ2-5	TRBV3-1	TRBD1	CASSQVRTGGRETQYF	TGTGCCAGCAGCCAAGTAAGGACAGGAGGAAGGGAGACCCAGTACTTC
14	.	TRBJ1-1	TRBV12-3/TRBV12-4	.	CASIRAKGNTEAFF	TGTGCCAGCATTAGGGCTAAAGGTAACACTGAAGCTTTCTTT
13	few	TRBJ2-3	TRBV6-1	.	CASSPGLTDTQYF	TGTGCCAGCAGCCCAGGTCTTACAGATACGCAGTATTTT
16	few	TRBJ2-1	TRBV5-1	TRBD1	CASSSTFQTGGNEQFF	TGCGCCAGCAGCTCGACTTTTCAGACAGGGGGCAATGAGCAGTTCTTC
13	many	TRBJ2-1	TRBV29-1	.	CSVVERAYNEQFF	TGCAGCGTTGTTGAGCGGGCCTACAATGAGCAGTTCTTC
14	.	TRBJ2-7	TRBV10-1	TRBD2	CASSEAGDKYEQYF	TGCGCCAGCAGTGAAGCGGGAGATAAATACGAGCAGTACTTC
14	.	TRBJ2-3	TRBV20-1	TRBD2	CSAMTSGVTNTQYF	TGCAGTGCGATGACTAGCGGGGTGACAAATACGCAGTATTTT
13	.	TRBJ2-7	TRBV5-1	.	CASSLTLVTEQYF	TGCGCCAGCAGCTTAACGCTAGTAACCGAGCAGTACTTC
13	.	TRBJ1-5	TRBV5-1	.	CASSLGVGQPQHF	TGCGCCAGCAGCTTGGGAGTGGGGCAGCCCCAGCATTTT
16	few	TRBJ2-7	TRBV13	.	CASSPVSSLGVYEQYF	TGTGCCAGCAGCCCCGTATCATCCCTGGGCGTCTACGAGCAGTACTTC
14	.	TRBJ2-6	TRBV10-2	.	CASRDGSGANVLTF	TGCGCCAGTAGGGACGGCTCTGGGGCCAACGTCCTGACTTTC
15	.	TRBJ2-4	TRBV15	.	CATSSVQIAKNIQYF	TGTGCCACCAGCAGTGTACAGATAGCCAAAAACATTCAGTACTTC
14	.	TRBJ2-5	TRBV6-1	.	CASTTRDRSYERYF	TGTGCCAGCACCACGCGCGACAGGAGTTACGAGCGGTACTTC
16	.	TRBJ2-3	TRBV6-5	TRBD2	CASSVTGGPSTDTQYF	TGTGCCAGCAGTGTTACGGGGGGGCCTAGCACAGATACGCAGTATTTT
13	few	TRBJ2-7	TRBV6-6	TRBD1	CASIQGAGYEQYF	TGTGCCAGCATCCAGGGGGCCGGCTACGAGCAGTACTTC